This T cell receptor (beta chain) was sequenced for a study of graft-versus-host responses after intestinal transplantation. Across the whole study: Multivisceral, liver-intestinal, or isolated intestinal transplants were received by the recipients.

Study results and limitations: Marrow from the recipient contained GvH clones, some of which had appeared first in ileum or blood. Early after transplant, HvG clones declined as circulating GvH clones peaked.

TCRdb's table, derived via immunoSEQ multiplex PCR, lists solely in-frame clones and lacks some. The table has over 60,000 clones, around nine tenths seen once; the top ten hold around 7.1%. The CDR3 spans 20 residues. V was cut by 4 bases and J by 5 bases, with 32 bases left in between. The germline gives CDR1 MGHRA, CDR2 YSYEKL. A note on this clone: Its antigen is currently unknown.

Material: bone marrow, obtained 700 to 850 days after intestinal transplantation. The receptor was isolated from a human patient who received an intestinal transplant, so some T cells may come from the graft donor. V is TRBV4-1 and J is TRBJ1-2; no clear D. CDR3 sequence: CASSPRLQRSSSEANYGYTF. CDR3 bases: TGCGCCAGCAGCCCTCGGTTGCAGCGAAGTAGCAGCGAAGCGAATTATGGCTACACCTTC.